A selection of T cell receptor beta chains follows, all from one sample in a study of cytomegalovirus exposure and HLA in healthy donors. This table comes from immunoSEQ multiplex PCR, and its TCRdb copy is limited to in-frame clones, with some not included. This listing includes under 95,000 clones. The specimen sequenced was PBMCs. These receptors originate from a man aged 45-60 years in good health and CMV-seronegative. CDR3s include the opening cysteine and the closing phenylalanine or tryptophan. D genes are given only for firm matches.

D gene: .
V gene: TRBV2
J gene: TRBJ1-5
CDR3 DNA: TGTGCCAGCACCATGGGGGGTTCAATTCGGGCCCAGCATTTT
CDR3 protein: CASTMGGSIRAQHF

D gene: TRBD1
V gene: TRBV18
J gene: TRBJ1-2
CDR3 DNA: TGTGCCAGCTCACCCCAGGGGGACGATGGCTACACCTTC
CDR3 protein: CASSPQGDDGYTF

D gene: .
V gene: TRBV4-1
J gene: TRBJ1-2
CDR3 DNA: TGCGCCAGCAGCCAAGATGCAGGGTTGGATGGCTACACCTTC
CDR3 protein: CASSQDAGLDGYTF

D gene: .
V gene: TRBV14
J gene: TRBJ1-4
CDR3 DNA: TGTGCCAGCAGCGTCGGTCCTTCTAGGGAAAAACTGTTTTTT
CDR3 protein: CASSVGPSREKLFF

D gene: .
V gene: TRBV27
J gene: TRBJ2-7
CDR3 DNA: TGTGCCAGCAGTTTACGCCGGGACACTTACGAGCAGTACTTC
CDR3 protein: CASSLRRDTYEQYF

D gene: .
V gene: TRBV7-3
J gene: TRBJ1-1
CDR3 DNA: TGTGCCAGCAGCTTAAATCCAGGGGCGAACACTGAAGCTTTCTTT
CDR3 protein: CASSLNPGANTEAFF

D gene: .
V gene: TRBV10-3
J gene: TRBJ2-7
CDR3 DNA: TGTGCCATCAGTCCCGACAGAGGCTACGAGCAGTACTTC
CDR3 protein: CAISPDRGYEQYF

D gene: .
V gene: TRBV6-5
J gene: TRBJ1-5
CDR3 DNA: TGTGCCAGCAGCCAGGGGTATCAGCCCCAGCATTTT
CDR3 protein: CASSQGYQPQHF

D gene: .
V gene: TRBV18
J gene: TRBJ2-1
CDR3 DNA: TGTGCCAGCTCACCATGGAGACAGTTAAATCATGAGCAGTTCTTC
CDR3 protein: CASSPWRQLNHEQFF

D gene: TRBD1
V gene: TRBV6-5
J gene: TRBJ2-1
CDR3 DNA: TGTGCCAGCAGGGACAGGTACCCCAATGAGCAGTTCTTC
CDR3 protein: CASRDRYPNEQFF

D gene: .
V gene: TRBV6-1
J gene: TRBJ1-4
CDR3 DNA: TGTGCCAGCAGTGAAGCAAGGGGCGCGACTAATGAAAAACTGTTTTTT
CDR3 protein: CASSEARGATNEKLFF

D gene: .
V gene: TRBV7-2
J gene: TRBJ2-6
CDR3 DNA: TGTGCCAGCAGCCCCGGCGGGGGCCGACCCTCTGGGGCCAACGTCCTGACTTTC
CDR3 protein: CASSPGGGRPSGANVLTF

D gene: TRBD1
V gene: TRBV6-5
J gene: TRBJ2-7
CDR3 DNA: TGTGCCAGCAGTTACGACAGGGCGTACGAGCAGTACTTC
CDR3 protein: CASSYDRAYEQYF